What follows describes a single TCR beta chain. In its sample, this clonotype was seen many times. Its antigen remains unidentified. It has no much larger one-base neighbor in the sample; base qualities were not kept. The sample is drawn from a study of T-cell memory formation after mild COVID-19 (dated by TCRdb to about 2021). With regard to the full study: TCR sequence clusters from the two donors were largely donor specific. In a couple of donors, T-cell clones that expanded and contracted after mild COVID-19 were followed by sequencing TCRalpha and TCRbeta repertoires longitudinally. Two young, previously healthy adult volunteers made up the cohort, one male and one female. What the authors observed across the whole study: The second-wave clones that peaked on day 37 were not confirmed to be SARS-CoV-2 specific. Some responding clones were detected in pre-infection memory, suggesting pre-existing cross-reactive memory T cells joined the SARS-CoV-2 response. Clones that contracted from day 15 to 85 showed balanced CD4/CD8 phenotypes, whereas a second wave of clones that expanded from day 15 to 37 leaned towards CD4+. The study covered only a couple of mild cases, and larger cohorts including severe cases with pre-infection samples were considered necessary. Contracting CD4+ clones were found mainly in CM and EM memory subsets, while CD8+ clones were enriched in EMRA.

Ficoll-Paque density gradient centrifugation was the method used to isolate PBMCs. Sequencing relied on an Illumina NovaSeq 6000. TCRalpha and TCRbeta cDNA libraries were constructed by 5'RACE with constant-segment primers, with sample barcodes and unique molecular identifiers being introduced. Trizol reagent was used to extract RNA from every sample. Amplification of the libraries took two PCR steps, and the second step added a second sample barcode plus Illumina TruSeq adapters. Libraries were sequenced on an Illumina NovaSeq with 2 x 150 bp paired-end reads. Per the original workflow: Demultiplexing of reads and collapsing into UMI-guided consensus sequences were performed with migec v1.2.7. With mixcr v2.1.11, UMI consensuses were aligned to TRA and TRB V and J templates and assembled into clonotypes. Expanded or contracted clonotypes were those called significant by both edgeR and NoisET, with noise models trained on biological replicates. For edgeR calls, the thresholds were a false discovery rate-adjusted p below 0.01 and a log2 fold-change of 1. As an exploratory analysis of dynamics, max-normalized trajectories of the 1000 most abundant clonotypes were examined by PCA with hierarchical clustering. Each responding clone was given a CD4 or CD8 phenotype based on the CD4+ and CD8+ repertoires, which had been sequenced separately. Using fastp trimming at Q25 and MiXCR clonotype assembly, TCRdb reanalyzed the public sequencing data and kept in-frame beta chains. Every distinct CDR3 protein forms one entry, paired with its most common genes and DNA. The V and J calls, along with clone size, are taken from TCRdb and not from the paper's own processing. The sample has more than 25,000 distinct CDR3 sequences on record, around 7.2% of them singletons. Clones ranked in the top ten supply roughly an eighth of the sample.

CDR1 is given as SGHVS and CDR2 as FQNEAQ, both from the germline V gene. Trimming accounts for 1 base at V and 2 bases at J, while the number of junction bases matched to no gene is 5. The cysteine opens and the phenylalanine closes a CDR3 of 16 amino acids. Solely the CDR3 DNA is kept, with 48 bases framed from the first base. This TCR was sampled from an adult woman who had mild COVID-19 (a few samples of this study predate the infection). The sample titles of this study are shuffled in the database, so cell type and time point are left out; the donor was told from shared clones. The rearranged chain carries TRBV7-8 and TRBJ2-1; TRBD2 fits 7 bases in the junction. Sequencing was performed on PBMCs or a T cell subset sorted from them (not recorded which). The CDR3 amino acid sequence is: CASSLVKGLPYNEQFF. Here is the DNA: TGTGCCAGCAGCTTAGTAAAGGGACTACCCTACAATGAGCAGTTCTTC.